These T cell receptor beta chains were read from a single sample in a study of response to subunit inactivated influenza vaccine. TCRdb used MiXCR to reprocess the RT-PCR reads, holding one entry per CDR3 protein. The sample carries 500,000 to 600,000 distinct CDR3 sequences, roughly 13% recorded once. The source material was PBMCs from blood, sampled more than 35 days after vaccination. Every receptor here comes from a man in his fifties or sixties who received an inactivated influenza vaccine. CDR3s include the opening cysteine and the closing phenylalanine or tryptophan. D genes are given only for firm matches. The size of a clone is reported for some rows only, either as once, few or many, or as a class for expanded clones.

clone size: -; D gene: TRBD1; J gene: TRBJ2-1; V gene: TRBV25-1; CDR3 length: 15; CDR3 protein: CASSAGTGGRDEQFF; CDR3 DNA: TGTGCCAGCAGTGCCGGGACAGGGGGCAGGGATGAGCAGTTCTTC
clone size: few; D gene: -; J gene: TRBJ2-5; V gene: TRBV20-1; CDR3 length: 16; CDR3 protein: CSSRLGTNLVRRPQYF; CDR3 DNA: TGCAGCTCCCGGCTGGGGACAAATCTGGTCAGGAGGCCCCAGTACTTC
clone size: -; D gene: -; J gene: TRBJ2-3; V gene: TRBV24-1; CDR3 length: 13; CDR3 protein: CATSDDPADTQYF; CDR3 DNA: TGTGCCACCAGTGATGACCCAGCAGATACGCAGTATTTT
clone size: -; D gene: TRBD2; J gene: TRBJ2-7; V gene: TRBV12-3/TRBV12-4; CDR3 length: 14; CDR3 protein: CASRSGRFSYEQYF; CDR3 DNA: TGTGCCAGCAGAAGCGGGAGGTTCTCCTACGAGCAGTACTTC
clone size: many; D gene: TRBD1; J gene: TRBJ2-2; V gene: TRBV29-1; CDR3 length: 15; CDR3 protein: CSVDGDRGGTGELFF; CDR3 DNA: TGCAGCGTTGACGGGGACAGGGGGGGGACCGGGGAGCTGTTTTTT
clone size: few; D gene: TRBD2; J gene: TRBJ2-7; V gene: TRBV5-4; CDR3 length: 15; CDR3 protein: CASSAGLAGVGEQYF; CDR3 DNA: TGTGCCAGCAGCGCGGGACTAGCGGGAGTCGGAGAGCAGTACTTC
clone size: -; D gene: -; J gene: TRBJ1-5; V gene: TRBV12-3/TRBV12-4; CDR3 length: 14; CDR3 protein: CASSDSQGGQPQHF; CDR3 DNA: TGTGCCAGCAGTGATAGCCAGGGAGGTCAGCCCCAGCATTTT
clone size: few; D gene: -; J gene: TRBJ2-7; V gene: TRBV25-1; CDR3 length: 13; CDR3 protein: CASSEVGTYEQYF; CDR3 DNA: TGTGCCAGCAGTGAAGTCGGAACCTACGAGCAGTACTTC
clone size: -; D gene: TRBD2; J gene: TRBJ2-1; V gene: TRBV6-1; CDR3 length: 19; CDR3 protein: CASKIGGTSGDPTYNEQFF; CDR3 DNA: TGTGCCAGCAAGATCGGGGGGACTAGCGGGGACCCTACCTACAATGAGCAGTTCTTC
clone size: -; D gene: TRBD1; J gene: TRBJ2-1; V gene: TRBV6-2/TRBV6-3; CDR3 length: 15; CDR3 protein: CASRRQGSRFDEQFF; CDR3 DNA: TGTGCCAGCAGACGACAGGGGAGTCGTTTCGATGAGCAGTTCTTC
clone size: -; D gene: TRBD2; J gene: TRBJ2-7; V gene: TRBV10-2; CDR3 length: 18; CDR3 protein: CASSESGLAERRSYEQYF; CDR3 DNA: TGCGCCAGCAGTGAGTCAGGGCTAGCGGAGAGAAGGTCCTACGAGCAGTACTTC
clone size: -; D gene: TRBD1; J gene: TRBJ2-3; V gene: TRBV7-2; CDR3 length: 16; CDR3 protein: CASSLVPGQAPDTQYF; CDR3 DNA: TGTGCCAGCAGCTTAGTCCCAGGACAGGCCCCAGATACGCAGTATTTT
clone size: many; D gene: TRBD1; J gene: TRBJ2-3; V gene: TRBV5-1; CDR3 length: 17; CDR3 protein: CASSPRMTGVFADTQYF; CDR3 DNA: TGCGCCAGCAGCCCAAGAATGACAGGGGTGTTTGCAGATACGCAGTATTTT
clone size: -; D gene: TRBD2; J gene: TRBJ2-3; V gene: TRBV20-1; CDR3 length: 16; CDR3 protein: CSARGQGGRAADTQYF; CDR3 DNA: TGCAGTGCTAGAGGGCAAGGTGGGAGGGCCGCCGATACGCAGTATTTT
clone size: few; D gene: -; J gene: TRBJ2-3; V gene: TRBV12-3/TRBV12-4; CDR3 length: 15; CDR3 protein: CASSLGETGTDTQYF; CDR3 DNA: TGTGCCAGCAGTTTGGGGGAGACCGGCACAGATACGCAGTATTTT
clone size: few; D gene: -; J gene: TRBJ1-2; V gene: TRBV29-1; CDR3 length: 11; CDR3 protein: CSVPIGGGYTF; CDR3 DNA: TGCAGCGTACCAATCGGGGGGGGCTACACCTTC
clone size: few; D gene: TRBD2; J gene: TRBJ2-7; V gene: TRBV20-1; CDR3 length: 13; CDR3 protein: CSASDAGGAEQYF; CDR3 DNA: TGCAGTGCTAGCGACGCGGGAGGTGCCGAGCAGTACTTC
clone size: many; D gene: -; J gene: TRBJ2-7; V gene: TRBV12-3/TRBV12-4; CDR3 length: 14; CDR3 protein: CASSSGRITYEQYF; CDR3 DNA: TGTGCCAGCAGTTCGGGACGGATAACCTACGAGCAGTACTTC